This T cell receptor beta chain came from a study of PD-1 blockade in classical Hodgkin lymphoma. The assay was immunoSEQ multiplex PCR, and TCRdb's table has in-frame clones only and misses some. The repertoire holds roughly 100,000 clones, roughly 91% seen once, with around 7% in the top ten. CDR3 size: 15 residues. Germline assignment: CDR1 MNHEY and CDR2 SVGAGI. Turning to this clone: The antigen is undetermined. At one of its ends the junction is not consistent with the germline gene, which may arise from a read error.

Every patient relapsed after autologous stem cell transplantation, and brentuximab vedotin exposure varied. Whole-study findings and limits: Newly diagnosed patients reportedly had lower baseline TCR diversity than healthy donors. The origin of the repertoire differences remains undefined, with disease activity or prior therapy as possible causes. Individuals who commenced nivolumab within less than 1 year of ASCT were excluded. The study found that TCR diversity rose significantly by C4D1 in CD4+ but not CD8+ cells.

V usage is TRBV6-5 and J usage is TRBJ2-5; 7 nucleotides align to TRBD2. The TCR was taken from a human donor with classical Hodgkin lymphoma. Here the sequenced sample was peripheral blood mononuclear cells (PBMCs), taken before the second cycle of nivolumab. CDR3 bases: TGTGCCAGCAGCTACTATCGGACTAGGGAAGAGACCCAGTACTTC. As protein: CASSYYRTREETQYF.